This T cell receptor (beta chain) was sequenced for a study of cytomegalovirus exposure and HLA in healthy donors. Study outcomes and limitations: Trimming of TCR beta V- and J-genes showed a link, identified in a later analysis, to a missense DCLRE1C variant. By a later analysis, the bulk of CMV-associated TCR beta chains appeared HLA-restricted.

From germline, CDR1 is MNHEY and CDR2 SMNVEV (reference sequence). V trimming: 0 bases; J trimming: 5 bases; junction bases outside the gene matches: 4. The CDR3 contains 15 residues. Primers: 60 Vbeta forward and 13 Jbeta reverse. The repertoire was sequenced with immunoSEQ multiplex PCR; TCRdb's copy has only in-frame clones and lacks some. The data hold about 82,000 clones, with roughly 79% observed a single time. A word on this clone: Its cognate antigen is unknown.

This clonotype originated in a male donor in good health and CMV-seropositive. The source material was PBMCs. V is TRBV27 and J is TRBJ1-3; 7 bases map to TRBD1. CDR3 amino acids: CASSLSGQFRNTIYF. CDR3 nucleotide sequence: TGTGCCAGCAGTTTATCGGGACAGTTCAGAAACACCATATATTTT.